What follows are 18 T cell receptor beta chains derived from one specimen sequenced in a study of early T cells in non-severe SARS-CoV-2 infection. One entry per CDR3 protein results from TCRdb running MiXCR on the 5' RACE reads. The sample lists some 71,000 distinct CDR3 sequences, over 10% occurring once. The material sequenced was whole blood, taken at baseline. All receptors derive from an adult who was a healthcare worker with PCR-confirmed SARS-CoV-2 infection or an uninfected control (not recorded which).

The sample holds many counts of this clonotype. The chain is built from TRBV25-1 and TRBJ2-3; 8 bases are shared with TRBD2. J was trimmed by 2 bases and V by 6 bases; bases with no gene match: 4. The CDR3 runs 14 residues. Per germline, CDR1 MGHDK and CDR2 SYGVNS. The CDR3 DNA sequence: TGTGCCAGCAGAGGGCGGGGGGCCACAGATACGCAGTATTTT. Translated: CASRGRGATDTQYF.

CDR3 protein: CASSEAGHSSYEQYF. CDR3 DNA: TGTGCCAGCAGTGAAGCGGGACACAGCTCCTACGAGCAGTACTTC. The chain couples TRBV2 to TRBJ2-7; the D gene is possibly TRBD1 (6 bases). Trimming cost V 0 bases and J 0 bases, with 9 bases left between them. The CDR3 is 15 residues long. Per germline, CDR1 SNHLY and CDR2 FYNNEI.

Only a few counts were recorded for this clonotype. V is TRBV29-1 and J is TRBJ2-7; 7 bases map to TRBD1. V shed 4 bases, J shed 5 bases, and the junction held 8 bases outside the gene matches. CDR3 length: 13 residues. Germline CDR1 reads SQVTM; CDR2 reads ANQGSEA. CDR3 region: CSVGFDRAHEQYF. In DNA, the CDR3 is TGCAGCGTTGGGTTCGACAGGGCACACGAGCAGTACTTC.

This sequence joins TRBV16 and TRBJ1-1; D is undetermined. CDR1 KGHSY and CDR2 FQNENV come from the germline V gene. The germline V and J ends were trimmed by 7 bases and 4 bases, with 13 bases remaining between them. CDR3 length: 13 amino acids. The DNA of the CDR3 is TGTGCCAGCACCAGGCGAGTCGCCACTGAAGCTTTCTTT. This codes for CASTRRVATEAFF.

The chain carries TRBV2 and TRBJ2-5, with D perhaps TRBD2 (7 bases). The CDR3 consists of 11 residues. V lost 4 bases, J lost 13 bases, and 13 bases lay in between. Germline V CDR1 and CDR2: SNHLY, FYNNEI. The CDR3 region is CASSGRGGLYF. The CDR3 DNA reads as TGTGCCAGCAGTGGTCGCGGGGGCCTGTACTTC.

This clonotype has at least ten counts. This chain uses TRBV7-6 with TRBJ2-7; D perhaps matches TRBD1 (6 bases). The CDR3 runs 14 residues. V was clipped by 1 base and J by 3 bases, with 10 bases between them. Germline CDR1 and CDR2: SGHVS and FNYEAQ. The CDR3 DNA sequence: TGTGCCAGCAGCTTAGATCCGGGACACTACGAGCAGTACTTC. As protein: CASSLDPGHYEQYF.

Ten or more counts support this clonotype. The V call is TRBV7-2, the J call TRBJ2-5, with 9 bases matching TRBD1. In germline, CDR1 is SGHTA, CDR2 FQGNSA. V shed 2 bases, J shed 4 bases, and the junction held 2 bases outside the gene matches. CDR3 length equals 14 residues. CDR3 DNA sequence: TGTGCCAGCAGCTTAAGGGACAGGGTAGAGACCCAGTACTTC. Its protein is CASSLRDRVETQYF. Supplemented by reference TRBV7-2 and TRBJ2-5, the full variable domain reads GAGVSQSPSNKVTEKGKDVELRCDPISGHTALYWYRQSLGQGLEFLIYFQGNSAPDKSGLPSDRFSAERTGGSVSTLTIQRTQQEDSAVYLCASSLRDRVETQYFGPGTRLLVL.

This chain connects TRBV30 to TRBJ2-1; 8 nucleotides line up with TRBD2. From germline, CDR1 is GTSNPN and CDR2 SVGIG (reference sequence). The length of the CDR3 is 16 residues. Unmatched junction bases numbered 10, after V lost 3 bases and J lost 3 bases. CDR3 DNA sequence: TGTGCCTGGAGCCCCGGGGGGGCCTCTCGCTACAATGAGCAGTTCTTC. Protein product: CAWSPGGASRYNEQFF.

In this sample, this clonotype turned up a few times. In DNA, the CDR3 is TGTGCCAGCTTCACGTATGGAAACACCATATATTTT. Encoded protein: CASFTYGNTIYF. The genes are TRBV12-3 or TRBV12-4 and TRBJ1-3; D is ambiguous. This CDR3 spans 12 amino acids. V gave up 8 bases and J gave up 3 bases, with 8 bases separating them.

There are a few counts of this clonotype. The chain has TRBV5-1 and TRBJ2-5; 10 bases line up with TRBD2. V trimming: 0 bases; J trimming: 5 bases; junction bases outside the gene matches: 7. The germline V gene encodes CDR1 SGHRS and CDR2 YFSETQ. CDR3 length: 16 amino acids. The CDR3 DNA sequence: TGCGCCAGCAGCTTGGTCCCAGCGGGAGGGATGGAGACCCAGTACTTC. It translates to CASSLVPAGGMETQYF.

This clonotype was seen more than once but under ten times. The chain couples TRBV2 to TRBJ1-1; D unclear. Looked up from germline, CDR1 is SNHLY and CDR2 is FYNNEI. The CDR3 is 13 amino acids. The V and J ends lost 4 bases and 1 base respectively, with 7 bases between them. This chain's CDR3 is CASSAQRNTEAFF. In DNA, the CDR3 is TGTGCCAGCAGTGCCCAGAGGAACACTGAAGCTTTCTTT.

This clonotype has more than one count but fewer than ten. V usage is TRBV7-2 and J usage is TRBJ1-1; 7 nucleotides match TRBD1. Germline loops: CDR1 SGHTA, CDR2 FQGNSA. The CDR3 length is 13 residues. Trimming cost V 0 bases and J 11 bases; bases outside gene matches: 6. This CDR3 is CASSLAHRGDAFF. DNA for the CDR3: TGTGCCAGCAGCTTAGCGCACAGGGGAGATGCTTTCTTT.

This chain uses TRBV7-8 with TRBJ2-6, with unresolved D. CDR3 length equals 15 residues. Trimming removed 4 bases from V and 3 bases from J, with 10 bases in between. The germline CDR1 and CDR2 sequences are SGHVS and FQNEAQ. DNA for the CDR3: TGTGCCAGCAGCTCCTGGTTGTTTGGGGCCAACGTCCTGACTTTC. It specifies CASSSWLFGANVLTF.

The CDR3: CASSRLADGELFF. CDR3 coding DNA: TGTGCCAGCAGCAGACTAGCGGACGGGGAGCTGTTTTTT. The J gene is TRBJ2-2, the V gene TRBV5-5; TRBD2 aligns across 9 bases. CDR3 size: 13 residues. Germline CDR1 is SGHKS and CDR2 is YYEKEE (reference sequence). Losses at the gene ends were 4 bases for V and 7 bases for J; bases not matched to a gene: 2.

This clonotype was counted only a few times. The genes are TRBV18 and TRBJ1-2, with 9 bases lining up with TRBD1. The V gene's germline CDR1 is KGHSH and CDR2 LQKENI. V lost 4 bases to trimming and J lost 4 bases; unmatched junction nucleotides: 10. The CDR3 covers 16 residues. The chain's CDR3 is CASSQGTGIESYGYTF. CDR3 DNA: TGTGCCAGCTCACAAGGGACAGGGATCGAAAGCTATGGCTACACCTTC.

This clonotype was picked up many times. J is TRBJ1-5 and V is TRBV12-5; D ambiguous. In germline, CDR1 is LGHNT, CDR2 FRNRAP. CDR3 length: 16 residues. The V end was cut by 6 bases, the J end by 6 bases, with 21 bases between. The CDR3 reads CASGQWRTGAVQPQHF. For the CDR3, the DNA is TGTGCTAGTGGGCAGTGGCGTACTGGCGCGGTTCAGCCCCAGCATTTT.

This clonotype is deemed medium-sized. The CDR3 sequence: CASSSLDASTDTQYF. DNA of the CDR3: TGTGCCAGCAGCTCACTGGATGCTAGCACAGATACGCAGTATTTT. V gene TRBV13 combines with J gene TRBJ2-3; D remains ambiguous. V shed 4 bases and J shed 0 bases, with 11 bases lying between them. CDR1 is PRHDT, CDR2 FYEKMQ, per germline (reference sequence). This CDR3 contains 15 residues. The complete variable domain, with remaining parts taken from reference TRBV13 and TRBJ2-3, reads AAGVIQSPRHLIKEKRETATLKCYPIPRHDTVYWYQQGPGQDPQFLISFYEKMQSDKGSIPDRFSAQQFSDYHSELNMSSLELGDSALYFCASSSLDASTDTQYFGPGTRLTVL.

This chain connects TRBV3-1 to TRBJ1-4, with TRBD1 identical over 7 bases. The CDR3 extends over 16 amino acids. V trimming: 2 bases; J trimming: 5 bases; junction bases outside the gene matches: 8. Germline V lookup: CDR1 LGHDT, CDR2 YNNKEL (reference sequence). As DNA, the CDR3 is TGTGCCAGCAGCCAACGGGTGTTCAGGGGGAATGAAAAACTGTTTTTT. This codes for CASSQRVFRGNEKLFF. The whole variable domain, filled in from reference TRBV3-1 and TRBJ1-4, reads DTAVSQTPKYLVTQMGNDKSIKCEQNLGHDTMYWYKQDSKKFLKIMFSYNNKELIINETVPNRFSPKSPDKAHLNLHINSLELGDSAVYFCASSQRVFRGNEKLFFGSGTQLSVL.